Listed below are T cell receptor beta chains from one sample, sequenced in a study of shared clonotypes between healthy human individuals. Some clones are missing from TCRdb's copy, which holds only in-frame ones; the method was immunoSEQ multiplex PCR. The sample lists approximately 2.1 million clones, roughly 93% occurring once. The sample was naive CD4+ T cells from PBMCs. Every receptor here comes from a man between 18 and 29 years old in good health. Some clones in this sample may be carry-over from other donors' samples. The conserved cysteine and the conserved F or W are not part of the CDR3 here. A D gene is named only where the DNA matches it firmly. Not every row has a clone size; where given, it reads once, few, many or a size class.

size: .
J: TRBJ2-1
V: TRBV6-5
D: TRBD1
length: 12
CDR3: ASRVGQVRSEQF

size: .
J: TRBJ2-1
V: TRBV27
D: TRBD1
length: 13
CDR3: ASSSARQGNNEQF

size: .
J: TRBJ1-4
V: TRBV15
D: .
length: 14
CDR3: ATSRDPRWENEKLF

size: .
J: TRBJ1-3
V: TRBV19
D: .
length: 13
CDR3: ASSTPGVPGNTIY

size: .
J: TRBJ2-7
V: TRBV28
D: .
length: 9
CDR3: ASRRKYEQY

size: .
J: TRBJ1-5
V: TRBV19
D: .
length: 13
CDR3: ASSIGGHSNQPQH

size: once
J: TRBJ1-2
V: TRBV27
D: .
length: 11
CDR3: ASSSSGYYGYT

size: .
J: TRBJ2-4
V: TRBV28
D: .
length: 13
CDR3: ASSETRQYQNIQY

size: .
J: TRBJ2-5
V: TRBV4-2
D: .
length: 12
CDR3: ASSNQEGGTLRY

size: .
J: TRBJ1-5
V: TRBV18
D: .
length: 11
CDR3: ASSPGGNQPQH

size: .
J: TRBJ2-3
V: TRBV7-2
D: .
length: 14
CDR3: ASRSGPGLGTDTQY

size: .
J: TRBJ2-1
V: TRBV11-3
D: .
length: 12
CDR3: ASSRSGSYNEQF

size: .
J: TRBJ2-3
V: TRBV9
D: .
length: 12
CDR3: ASSVGSWTDTQY

size: .
J: TRBJ2-7
V: TRBV28
D: .
length: 10
CDR3: ASSLLRVEQY

size: .
J: TRBJ2-7
V: TRBV19
D: TRBD2
length: 13
CDR3: ASSIGGSGSYEQY

size: .
J: TRBJ2-4
V: TRBV29-1
D: .
length: 12
CDR3: SVGRATAKNIQY

size: .
J: TRBJ1-1
V: TRBV7-3
D: TRBD1
length: 13
CDR3: ASSLRTGVNTEAF

size: .
J: TRBJ2-7
V: TRBV30
D: TRBD1
length: 11
CDR3: AWRRDRVDEQY

size: .
J: TRBJ1-4
V: TRBV4-1
D: .
length: 11
CDR3: ASSPGLGEKLF

size: .
J: TRBJ2-3
V: TRBV9
D: TRBD2
length: 14
CDR3: ASSVVSGTSTDTQY

size: .
J: TRBJ2-2
V: TRBV28
D: TRBD2
length: 17
CDR3: ASSFRGLAGDVNTGELF

size: .
J: TRBJ2-1
V: TRBV7-9
D: TRBD2
length: 12
CDR3: ASSLEGGPHEQF

size: .
J: TRBJ1-4
V: TRBV19
D: .
length: 11
CDR3: ASSIVRGEKLF

size: .
J: TRBJ1-3
V: TRBV13
D: .
length: 13
CDR3: ASSARDGSGNTIY

size: .
J: TRBJ2-4
V: TRBV27
D: .
length: 13
CDR3: ASSQRAPGKNIQY

size: .
J: TRBJ2-6
V: TRBV5-1
D: .
length: 13
CDR3: ASSPEGSGANVLT

size: .
J: TRBJ2-5
V: TRBV7-6
D: TRBD1
length: 11
CDR3: ASTRGFRETQY

size: .
J: TRBJ2-1
V: TRBV28
D: .
length: 13
CDR3: ASSLWRNSYNEQF

size: .
J: TRBJ2-1
V: TRBV9
D: .
length: 14
CDR3: ASSVTSGISYNEQF

size: .
J: TRBJ1-2
V: TRBV7-2
D: .
length: 11
CDR3: ASSLAGDRGYT

size: .
J: TRBJ1-1
V: TRBV27
D: .
length: 13
CDR3: ASSPGRQMNTEAF

size: once
J: TRBJ2-1
V: TRBV7-9
D: TRBD2
length: 14
CDR3: ASSPSGRRLYNEQF

size: .
J: TRBJ2-4
V: TRBV27
D: .
length: 12
CDR3: ASRPQGRGNIQY

size: .
J: TRBJ2-5
V: TRBV7-2
D: .
length: 11
CDR3: ASSFVREETQY

size: .
J: TRBJ2-3
V: TRBV14
D: .
length: 16
CDR3: ASSFWGKKQPSTDTQY